This T cell receptor beta chain was identified during a study of tumor and adjacent non-tumor tissue in lung cancer. V was trimmed by 6 bases and J by 7 bases, leaving 16 bases between them. This CDR3 has 14 residues. CDR1 SGHNT and CDR2 YYREEE come from the germline V gene (reference sequence). Study outcomes and limitations: Higher tumor TCR diversity was associated with shorter survival.

No cell sorting was done before RNA was extracted from the tissue. More than 3 cm separated this lung sample from the edge of the tumor. Three rounds of nested PCR, following a modified ARM-PCR protocol, produced the TCRbeta library. TCRdb passed the multiplex PCR reads through MiXCR, listing each CDR3 protein once. The sample holds about 110,000 distinct CDR3 sequences, around 57% seen once. This clonotype was counted at least ten times. The antigen is undetermined. Material: distant non-tumor lung tissue. The V gene is TRBV5-4, the J gene TRBJ1-4; D is possibly TRBD1 (5 bases). This TCR derives from a man in his sixties with non-small cell lung cancer. CDR3 residues: CASTSGRDSEKLFF. The CDR3 DNA sequence: TGTGCCAGCACCTCGGGGAGAGACAGTGAAAAACTGTTTTTT.